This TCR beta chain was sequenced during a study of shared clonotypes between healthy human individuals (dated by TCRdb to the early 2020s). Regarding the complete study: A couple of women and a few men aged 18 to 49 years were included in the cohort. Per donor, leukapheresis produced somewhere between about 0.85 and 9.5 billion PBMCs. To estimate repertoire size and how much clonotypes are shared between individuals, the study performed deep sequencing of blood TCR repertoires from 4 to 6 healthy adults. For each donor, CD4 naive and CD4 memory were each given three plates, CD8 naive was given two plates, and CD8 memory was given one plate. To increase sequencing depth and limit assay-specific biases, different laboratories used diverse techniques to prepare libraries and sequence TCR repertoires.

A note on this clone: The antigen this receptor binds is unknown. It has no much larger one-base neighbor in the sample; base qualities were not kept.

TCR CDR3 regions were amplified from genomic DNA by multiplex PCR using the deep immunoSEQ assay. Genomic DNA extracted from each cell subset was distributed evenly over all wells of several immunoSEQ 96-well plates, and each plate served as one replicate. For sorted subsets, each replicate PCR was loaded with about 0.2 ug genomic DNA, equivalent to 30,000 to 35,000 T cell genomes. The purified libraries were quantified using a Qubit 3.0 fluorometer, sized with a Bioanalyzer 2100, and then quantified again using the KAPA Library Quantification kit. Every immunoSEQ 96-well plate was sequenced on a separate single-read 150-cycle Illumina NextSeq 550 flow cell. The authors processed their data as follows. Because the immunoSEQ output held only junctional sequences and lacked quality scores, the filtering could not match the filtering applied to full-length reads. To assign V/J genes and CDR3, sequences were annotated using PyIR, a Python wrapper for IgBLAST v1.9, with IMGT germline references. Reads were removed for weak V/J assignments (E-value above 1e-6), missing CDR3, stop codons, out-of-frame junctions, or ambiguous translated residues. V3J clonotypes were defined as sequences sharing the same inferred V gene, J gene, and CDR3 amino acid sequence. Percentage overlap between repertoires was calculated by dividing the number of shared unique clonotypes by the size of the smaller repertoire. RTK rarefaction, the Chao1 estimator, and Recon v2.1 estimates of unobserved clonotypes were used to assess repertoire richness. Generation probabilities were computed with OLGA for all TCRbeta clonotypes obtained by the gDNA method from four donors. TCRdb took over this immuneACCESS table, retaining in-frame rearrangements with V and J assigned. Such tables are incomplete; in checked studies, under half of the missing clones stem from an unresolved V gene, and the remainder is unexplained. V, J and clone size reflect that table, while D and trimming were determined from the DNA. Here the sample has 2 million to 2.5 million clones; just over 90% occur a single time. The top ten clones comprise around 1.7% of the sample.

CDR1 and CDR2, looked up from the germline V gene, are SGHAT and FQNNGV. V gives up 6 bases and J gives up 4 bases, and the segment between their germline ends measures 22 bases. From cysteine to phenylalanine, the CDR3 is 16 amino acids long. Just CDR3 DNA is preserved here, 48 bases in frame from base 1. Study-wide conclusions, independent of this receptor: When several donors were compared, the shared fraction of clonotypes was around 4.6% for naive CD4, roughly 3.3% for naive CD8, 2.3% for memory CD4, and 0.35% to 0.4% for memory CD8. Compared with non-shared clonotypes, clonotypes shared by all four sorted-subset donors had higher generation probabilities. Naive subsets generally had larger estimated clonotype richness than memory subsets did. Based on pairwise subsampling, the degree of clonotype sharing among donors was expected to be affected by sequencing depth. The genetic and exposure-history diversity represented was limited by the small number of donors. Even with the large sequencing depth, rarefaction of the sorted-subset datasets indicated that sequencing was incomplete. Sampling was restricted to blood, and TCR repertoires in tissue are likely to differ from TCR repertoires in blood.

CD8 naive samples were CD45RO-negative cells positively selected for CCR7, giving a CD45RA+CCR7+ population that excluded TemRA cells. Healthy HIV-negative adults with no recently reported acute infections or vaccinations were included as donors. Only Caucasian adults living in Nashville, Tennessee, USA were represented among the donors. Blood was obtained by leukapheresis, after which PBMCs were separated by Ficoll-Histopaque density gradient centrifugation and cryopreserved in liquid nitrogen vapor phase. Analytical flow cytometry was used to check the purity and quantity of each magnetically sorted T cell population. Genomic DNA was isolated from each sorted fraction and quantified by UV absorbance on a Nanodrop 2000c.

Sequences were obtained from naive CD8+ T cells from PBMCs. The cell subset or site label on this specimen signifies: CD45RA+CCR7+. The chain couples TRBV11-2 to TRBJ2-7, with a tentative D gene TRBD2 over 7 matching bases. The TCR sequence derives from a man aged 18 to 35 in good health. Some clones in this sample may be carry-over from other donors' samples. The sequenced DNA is TGTGCCAGCAGTCCCATGGGGCCGGGAGGACAGTACGAGCAGTACTTC. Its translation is CASSPMGPGGQYEQYF.